Below are 19 T cell receptor beta chains sequenced from a single sample in a study of blood T cell repertoires in COVID-19. Data came from immunoSEQ multiplex PCR; TCRdb stores just in-frame clones and leaves some out. This sample has under 350,000 clones, with roughly 90% found just once. The sample taken for sequencing was PBMCs or T cells enriched from blood (not recorded which). The receptor set was obtained from a man in his sixties who had recovered from COVID-19.

This clone has only one observation. This chain connects TRBV7-9 to TRBJ1-1, with D tentatively TRBD1 (5 bases). This CDR3 contains 15 residues. The germline CDR1 and CDR2 sequences are SEHNR and FQNEAQ (reference sequence). Trimming removed 2 bases from V and 1 base from J, with 11 bases in between. This chain's CDR3 is CASSLPGLQNTEAFF. The CDR3 region has the DNA TGTGCCAGCAGCTTACCGGGACTTCAGAACACTGAAGCTTTCTTT.

The rearrangement uses TRBV7-3 and TRBJ2-5; 8 nucleotides agree with TRBD2. The CDR3 length is 15 residues. Germline V gene lookup returns CDR1 SGHTA and CDR2 FQGTGA. After removal of 6 bases from V and 4 bases from J, the junction contained 10 bases not matched to a gene. CDR3 bases: TGTGCCAGCAGGGCGCAGGGACTAGAAGGAGAGACCCAGTACTTC. Its translation: CASRAQGLEGETQYF.

The V and J genes are TRBV14 and TRBJ1-2; unclear D gene. Trimming took 4 bases from V and 2 from J, leaving 11 bases between them. This CDR3 has 14 amino acids. Germline V gives CDR1 SGHDN, CDR2 FVKESK. The CDR3 DNA is TGTGCCAGCAGCCGGGGTCGGGGAAACTATGGCTACACCTTC. The encoded protein is CASSRGRGNYGYTF.

This chain links TRBV11-2 with TRBJ2-7; the match to TRBD2 covers 10 bases. V lost 4 bases, J lost 0 bases, and 6 bases stayed unmatched. Germline CDR1 and CDR2: SGHAT and FQNNGV. The CDR3 runs to 16 residues. The CDR3 coding sequence is TGTGCCAGCAGCTCCATTAGCGGGAGGATCTCCTACGAGCAGTACTTC. Amino acids: CASSSISGRISYEQYF.

DNA of the CDR3: TGTGCCAGCAGCGTACTAACGGGAGTATACAATGAGCAGTTCTTC. Its protein is CASSVLTGVYNEQFF. The V call is TRBV9, the J call TRBJ2-1, with D perhaps matching TRBD2 (6 bases). CDR1 and CDR2 from the germline V gene are SGDLS and YYNGEE. V dropped 1 base and J dropped 4 bases, with 12 bases sitting between them. The CDR3 runs to 15 residues.

This chain connects TRBV7-8 to TRBJ2-3; 12 bases line up with TRBD2. This CDR3 contains 18 residues. The V gene's germline CDR1 is SGHVS and CDR2 FQNEAQ. The V and J ends lost 1 base and 6 bases, in that order; junction bases with no gene match: 11. CDR3 nucleotides: TGTGCCAGCAGCTTAGGGACTAGCGGGGTATTGGACTTGGATACGCAGTATTTT. Its protein product is CASSLGTSGVLDLDTQYF. Full variable domain (outside the CDR3, taken from reference TRBV7-8 and TRBJ2-3): GAGVSQSPRYKVAKRGQDVALRCDPISGHVSLFWYQQALGQGPEFLTYFQNEAQLDKSGLPSDRFFAERPEGSVSTLKIQRTQQEDSAVYLCASSLGTSGVLDLDTQYFGPGTRLTVL.

V usage is TRBV29-1 and J usage is TRBJ1-4; possible D gene TRBD1, 5 bases. V lost 8 bases and J 8 bases, leaving 15 bases between the germline ends. Germline CDR1 reads SQVTM; CDR2 reads ANQGSEA. CDR3 length: 12 residues. CDR3 sequence reads: CSSDIKGEKLFF. CDR3 in DNA: TGCAGCTCTGATATTAAGGGGGAAAAACTGTTTTTT.

The gene calls are TRBV7-9 and TRBJ2-7, with 7 bases fitting TRBD1. The CDR3 is made up of 14 amino acids. V shed 2 bases, J shed 6 bases, and the junction held 7 bases outside the gene matches. The germline V gene encodes CDR1 SEHNR and CDR2 FQNEAQ (reference sequence). CDR3: CASSLTGAVGEQYF. The CDR3 DNA is TGTGCCAGCAGCTTAACAGGGGCGGTGGGCGAGCAGTACTTC.

The genes are TRBV5-1 and TRBJ2-7; 8 nucleotides match TRBD1. The CDR3 loop spans 14 amino acids. From germline, CDR1 is SGHRS and CDR2 YFSETQ. J lost 4 bases, V lost 1 base, and 4 bases had no gene match. The CDR3 is CASSLQGAGYEQYF. As DNA, the CDR3 is TGCGCCAGCAGCTTGCAGGGGGCTGGTTACGAGCAGTACTTC.

In DNA form, the CDR3 reads TGTGCCAGCAGCTCGTCCACTGGGCGGGGGGGCCTAGAGCAGTTCTTC. It codes for CASSSSTGRGGLEQFF. This sequence joins TRBV5-4 and TRBJ2-1, with 9 bases aligning to TRBD2. Germline CDR1 is SGHNT and CDR2 is YYREEE (reference sequence). The CDR3 loop spans 16 amino acids. The ends lost 3 bases at V and 10 bases at J; junction bases unmatched: 14.

The chain joins TRBV6-2 or TRBV6-3 to TRBJ1-2; the match to TRBD1 covers 10 bases. The trim removed 5 bases at V and 4 bases at J, leaving 7 bases unmatched. From germline, CDR1 is MNHEY and CDR2 SVGEGT. CDR3 length: 15 amino acids. The CDR3 region is CASSDRGREAYGYTF. Written as DNA, the CDR3 is TGTGCCAGCAGTGACAGGGGGCGCGAGGCCTATGGCTACACCTTC.

This clone was picked up a small number of times. The rearrangement links TRBV7-8 to TRBJ2-7; TRBD1 agrees at 7 bases. Germline V gene sequence: CDR1 SGHVS, CDR2 FQNEAQ. V trimming: 6 bases; J trimming: 3 bases; junction bases outside the gene matches: 8. The CDR3 spans 14 residues. In nucleotides, the CDR3 is TGTGCCAGCAGACGCCGACAGGGTCACTACGAGCAGTACTTC. It codes for CASRRRQGHYEQYF.

V usage is TRBV4-2 and J usage is TRBJ1-4; 9 nucleotides agree with TRBD1. The CDR3 is made up of 16 amino acids. Germline CDR1 and CDR2: LGHNA and YNFKEQ. V gave up 3 bases and J gave up 6 bases; unmatched junction bases: 8. This CDR3 reads CASSHRPGQGDEKLFF. The CDR3 bases are TGTGCCAGCAGCCACAGGCCGGGACAGGGAGATGAAAAACTGTTTTTT.

V gene TRBV7-2 combines with J gene TRBJ1-2, with 8 bases matching TRBD1. The germline V gene encodes CDR1 SGHTA and CDR2 FQGNSA. J lost 4 bases, V lost 3 bases, and 4 bases had no gene match. The CDR3 sequence is 14 residues long. The CDR3 DNA sequence: TGTGCCAGCAGCTTTCTGGACAGGGTCTATGGCTACACCTTC. Residues: CASSFLDRVYGYTF.

This chain joins TRBV9 and TRBJ2-1, with TRBD2 matching 14 bases. The CDR3 is made up of 18 amino acids. Germline trimming cut 5 bases from V and 4 bases from J; bases unmatched to any gene: 11. The germline gives CDR1 SGDLS, CDR2 YYNGEE. The CDR3 here is CASSSSRLAGGFYNEQFF. The CDR3 DNA reads as TGTGCCAGCAGTAGTAGCCGACTAGCGGGAGGGTTTTACAATGAGCAGTTCTTC.

The chain uses TRBV3-1 (or the pseudogene TRBV3-2) and TRBJ2-1; D remains ambiguous. Per the germline V gene, CDR1 is LGHDT and CDR2 is YNNKEL (reference sequence). Trimming shortened V by 0 bases and J by 0 bases, and 15 bases separated the two germline ends. This CDR3 spans 18 amino acids. Here the CDR3 DNA reads TGTGCCAGCAGCCAAGATCCCGCGGCGAGCAGCTCCTACAATGAGCAGTTCTTC. Protein product: CASSQDPAASSSYNEQFF.

V is TRBV19 and J is TRBJ1-2; no clear D. Trimming took 11 bases from V and 4 from J, leaving 17 bases between them. This CDR3 is 13 amino acids long. Per germline, CDR1 LNHDA and CDR2 SQIVND (reference sequence). In nucleotides, the CDR3 is TGTGCCGCAAAAACGACTGAAATCTATGGCTACACCTTC. Protein product: CAAKTTEIYGYTF.

The rearrangement links TRBV7-2 to TRBJ2-5; TRBD1 matches 9 bases. V was pared by 4 bases and J by 6 bases, with 9 bases of the junction left unmatched. Per the germline V gene, CDR1 is SGHTA and CDR2 is FQGNSA. The CDR3 length is 15 residues. The CDR3 DNA reads TGTGCCAGCAGCTCCGCCGGCGGGACAGGGAAGACCCAGTACTTC. The encoded protein is CASSSAGGTGKTQYF.

In the case of this clone: The same CDR3 arises from other DNA sequences in this sample as well. The chain recombines TRBV27 with TRBJ2-3, with D possibly being TRBD2 (5 bases). CDR1 MNHEY and CDR2 SMNVEV come from the germline V gene (reference sequence). V gave up 8 bases and J gave up 2 bases, with 5 bases separating them. CDR3 length: 11 residues. CDR3 in amino acids: CASGLTDTQYF. CDR3 nucleotide sequence: TGTGCCAGCGGACTCACAGATACGCAGTATTTT.